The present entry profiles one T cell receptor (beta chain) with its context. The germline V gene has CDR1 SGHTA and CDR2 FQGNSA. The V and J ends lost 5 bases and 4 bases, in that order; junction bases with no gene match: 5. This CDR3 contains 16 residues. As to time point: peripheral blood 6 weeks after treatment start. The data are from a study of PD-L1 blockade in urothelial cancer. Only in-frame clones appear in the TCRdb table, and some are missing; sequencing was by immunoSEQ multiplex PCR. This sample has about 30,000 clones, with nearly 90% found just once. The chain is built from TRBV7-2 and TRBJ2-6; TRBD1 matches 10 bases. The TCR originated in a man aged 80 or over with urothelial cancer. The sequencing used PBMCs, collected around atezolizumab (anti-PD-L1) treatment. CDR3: CASSPRQGAGANVLTF. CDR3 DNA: TGTGCCAGCAGCCCCCGACAGGGGGCGGGGGCCAACGTCCTGACTTTC.